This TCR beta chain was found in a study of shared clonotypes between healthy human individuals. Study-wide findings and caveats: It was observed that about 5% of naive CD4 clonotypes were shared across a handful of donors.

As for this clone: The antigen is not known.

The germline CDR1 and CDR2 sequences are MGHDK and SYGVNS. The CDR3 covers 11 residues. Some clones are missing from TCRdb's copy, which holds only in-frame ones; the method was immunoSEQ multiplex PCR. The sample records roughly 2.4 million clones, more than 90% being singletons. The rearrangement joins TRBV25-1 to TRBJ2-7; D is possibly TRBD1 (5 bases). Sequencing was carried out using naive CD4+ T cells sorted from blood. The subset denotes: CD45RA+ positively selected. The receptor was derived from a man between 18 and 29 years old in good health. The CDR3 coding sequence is TGTCCCCACCGGCAGGGCTACGAGCAGTACTTC. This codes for CPHRQGYEQYF.